This passage covers 9 T cell receptor beta chains from one sample sequenced in a study of a mutant IDH1 vaccine in newly diagnosed glioma. Using immunoSEQ multiplex PCR, the repertoire was profiled, and TCRdb retains in-frame clones only, with some absent. The table lists about 72,000 clones, 84% of them singletons. Stated time point: week 35, safety follow-up. All doses held 300 ug of mutant IDH1 20-mer peptide, with topical imiquimod. No antigen is known for these receptors. Sequenced material: PBMCs, taken from a glioma patient whose treatment included an IDH1 peptide vaccine. All receptors come from a man in his late teens or twenties with glioma.

This clone was detected only a few times. This chain uses TRBV7-9 with TRBJ1-5, with a possible D match to TRBD1 (5 bases). V lost 1 base and J lost 2, with 18 bases in between. Per germline, CDR1 SEHNR and CDR2 FQNEAQ (reference sequence). The CDR3 runs 18 residues. CDR3 coding DNA: TGTGCCAGCAGCTTAGGTTGGGACGACGGTAGTGGCAATCAGCCCCAGCATTTT. It is translated as CASSLGWDDGSGNQPQHF.

The chain has TRBV6-5 and TRBJ1-4, with unresolved D. This CDR3 has 15 amino acids. Germline CDR1 is MNHEY and CDR2 is SVGAGI. Trimming took off 0 bases at V and 5 bases at J, with 10 bases between the two ends. CDR3 protein: CASSYSIGSNEKLFF. For the CDR3, the DNA is TGTGCCAGCAGTTACTCAATCGGCTCCAATGAAAAACTGTTTTTT.

This rearrangement joins TRBV9 to TRBJ2-1; D may be TRBD1 or TRBD2 (6 bases each). The V end was cut by 2 bases, the J end by 12 bases, with 21 bases between. CDR3 size: 15 residues. Germline values: CDR1 SGDLS, CDR2 YYNGEE. The CDR3 DNA follows: TGTGCCAGCAGCGTGGGGGCGGGGCCCGACGGGTGGCAGTTCTTC. It encodes CASSVGAGPDGWQFF.

The chain carries TRBV5-4 and TRBJ1-1, with D perhaps matching TRBD1 (5 bases). This CDR3 contains 15 residues. Germline V gives CDR1 SGHNT, CDR2 YYREEE (reference sequence). Trimming removed 3 bases at V and 1 base at J, with 13 bases between. CDR3: CASSSPGQGNTEAFF. CDR3 sequence (DNA): TGTGCCAGCAGCTCCCCAGGTCAGGGGAACACTGAAGCTTTCTTT.

The V gene is TRBV2, the J gene TRBJ2-5, with D perhaps TRBD1 or TRBD2 (5 bases each). Germline-derived CDR1 and CDR2 are SNHLY and FYNNEI. V lost 5 bases to trimming and J lost 4 bases, with 11 bases between them. The CDR3 length is 13 residues. CDR3 sequence: CASSSGTGETQYF. The CDR3 DNA sequence: TGTGCCAGCAGTTCCGGGACGGGAGAGACCCAGTACTTC.

V usage is TRBV7-9 and J usage is TRBJ1-1; no firm D call. The CDR3 runs 13 residues. Germline V gene data show CDR1 as SEHNR and CDR2 as FQNEAQ (reference sequence). V shed 3 bases and J shed 4 bases, with 9 bases lying between them. CDR3: CASSFHGSTEAFF. In DNA, the CDR3 is TGTGCCAGCAGCTTTCACGGATCCACTGAAGCTTTCTTT.

The V and J genes are TRBV5-5 and TRBJ2-5, with D possibly matching TRBD2 (6 bases). The CDR3 has 13 residues. V shed 0 bases and J shed 7 bases, with 10 bases lying between them. Looked up from germline, CDR1 is SGHKS and CDR2 is YYEKEE (reference sequence). The DNA of the CDR3 is TGTGCCAGCAGCTTGGGGGGGGACGGGACCCAGTACTTC. Protein sequence: CASSLGGDGTQYF.

CDR3 region: CAWKWGINEQFF. In DNA form, the CDR3 reads TGTGCCTGGAAATGGGGGATCAATGAGCAGTTCTTC. V usage is TRBV30 and J usage is TRBJ2-1, with D perhaps given as TRBD1 or TRBD2 (5 bases each). The germline V and J ends were trimmed by 4 bases and 6 bases, with 10 bases remaining between them. Germline V gene lookup returns CDR1 GTSNPN and CDR2 SVGIG (reference sequence). This CDR3 region has 12 residues. The complete variable domain, with remaining parts taken from reference TRBV30 and TRBJ2-1, reads SQTIHQWPATLVQPVGSPLSLECTVEGTSNPNLYWYRQAAGRGLQLLFYSVGIGQISSEVPQNLSASRPQDRQFILSSKKLLLSDSGFYLCAWKWGINEQFFGPGTRLTVL.

In this sample, this clone turned up a few times. The chain recombines TRBV2 with TRBJ1-1; D is unresolved. CDR3 length: 13 residues. Per the germline V gene, CDR1 is SNHLY and CDR2 is FYNNEI. Deletions cut 4 bases from V and 3 bases from J, with 9 bases between. The CDR3 protein is CASSALEDTEAFF. The DNA for the CDR3 is TGTGCCAGCAGTGCGCTAGAGGACACTGAAGCTTTCTTT.